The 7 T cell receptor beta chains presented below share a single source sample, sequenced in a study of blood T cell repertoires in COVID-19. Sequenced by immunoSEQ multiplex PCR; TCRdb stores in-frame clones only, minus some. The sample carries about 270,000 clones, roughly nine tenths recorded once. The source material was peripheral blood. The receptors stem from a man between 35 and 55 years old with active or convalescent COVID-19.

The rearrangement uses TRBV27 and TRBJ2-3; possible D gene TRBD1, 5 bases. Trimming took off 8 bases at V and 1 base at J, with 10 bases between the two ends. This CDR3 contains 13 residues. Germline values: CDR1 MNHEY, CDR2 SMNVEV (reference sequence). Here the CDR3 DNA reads TGTGCCAGCTCATTAGGGGGCACAGATACGCAGTATTTT. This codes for CASSLGGTDTQYF.

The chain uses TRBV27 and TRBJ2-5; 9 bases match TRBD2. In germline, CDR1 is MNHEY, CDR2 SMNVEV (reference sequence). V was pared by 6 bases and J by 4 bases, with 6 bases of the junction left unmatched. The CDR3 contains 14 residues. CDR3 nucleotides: TGTGCCAGCAGAACCGGGACTAGCCCAGAGACCCAGTACTTC. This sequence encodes CASRTGTSPETQYF.

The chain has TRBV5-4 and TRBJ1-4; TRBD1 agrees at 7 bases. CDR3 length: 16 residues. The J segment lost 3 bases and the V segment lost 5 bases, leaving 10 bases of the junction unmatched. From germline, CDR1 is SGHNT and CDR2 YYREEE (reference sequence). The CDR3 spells CASSLNRGKANEKLFF. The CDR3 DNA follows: TGTGCCAGCAGTTTAAACAGGGGAAAGGCTAATGAAAAACTGTTTTTT.

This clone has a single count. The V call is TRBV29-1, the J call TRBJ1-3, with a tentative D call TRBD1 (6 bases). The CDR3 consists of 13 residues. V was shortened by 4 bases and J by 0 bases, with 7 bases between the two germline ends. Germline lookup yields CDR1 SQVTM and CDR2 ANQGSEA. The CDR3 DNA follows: TGCAGCGTTGTGACAGGCTCTGGAAACACCATATATTTT. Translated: CSVVTGSGNTIYF.

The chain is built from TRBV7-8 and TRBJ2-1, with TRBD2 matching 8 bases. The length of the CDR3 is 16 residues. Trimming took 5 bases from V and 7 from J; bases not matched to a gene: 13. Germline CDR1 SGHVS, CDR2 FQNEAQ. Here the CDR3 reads CASSVTSGTRFNEQFF. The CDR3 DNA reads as TGTGCCAGCAGCGTAACCTCCGGGACTAGATTTAATGAGCAGTTCTTC.

CDR3 in amino acids: CASSLGGAEDTQYF. CDR3 bases: TGTGCCAGCAGCTTGGGGGGAGCGGAAGATACGCAGTATTTT. The chain couples TRBV5-4 to TRBJ2-3; D perhaps matches TRBD2 (5 bases). Germline V CDR1 and CDR2: SGHNT, YYREEE (reference sequence). The V and J ends lost 0 bases and 5 bases respectively, with 10 bases between them. The length of the CDR3 is 14 residues.

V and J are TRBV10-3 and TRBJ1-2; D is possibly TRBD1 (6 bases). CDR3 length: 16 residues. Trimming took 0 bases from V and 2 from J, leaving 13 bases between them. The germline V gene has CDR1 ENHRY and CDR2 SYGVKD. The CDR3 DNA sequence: TGTGCCATCAGTGAGTCAGGGGGGGGATGGAACTATGGCTACACCTTC. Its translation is CAISESGGGWNYGYTF.